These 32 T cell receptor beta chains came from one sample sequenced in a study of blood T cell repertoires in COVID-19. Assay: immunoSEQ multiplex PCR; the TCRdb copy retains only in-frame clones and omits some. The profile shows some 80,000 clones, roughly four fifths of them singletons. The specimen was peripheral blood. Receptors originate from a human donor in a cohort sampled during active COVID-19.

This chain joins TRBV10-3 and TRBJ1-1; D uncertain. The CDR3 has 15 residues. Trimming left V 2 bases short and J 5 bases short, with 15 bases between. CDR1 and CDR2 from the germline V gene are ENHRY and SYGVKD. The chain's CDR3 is CAISEPPGSETEAFF. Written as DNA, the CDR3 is TGTGCCATCAGTGAGCCCCCGGGTTCGGAGACTGAAGCTTTCTTT.

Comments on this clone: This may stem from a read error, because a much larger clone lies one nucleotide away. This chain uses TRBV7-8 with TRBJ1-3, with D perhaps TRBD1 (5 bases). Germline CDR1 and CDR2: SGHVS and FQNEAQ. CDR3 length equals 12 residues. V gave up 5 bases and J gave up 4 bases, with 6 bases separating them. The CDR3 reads CASSPGGNTIYF. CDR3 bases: TGTGCCAGCAGCCCAGGGGGAAACACCATATATTTT.

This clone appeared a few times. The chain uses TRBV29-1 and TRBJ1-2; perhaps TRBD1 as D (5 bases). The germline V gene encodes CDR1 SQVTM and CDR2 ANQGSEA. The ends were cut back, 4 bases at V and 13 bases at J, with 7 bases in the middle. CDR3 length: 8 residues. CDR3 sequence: CSVGQSTF. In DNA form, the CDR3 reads TGCAGCGTTGGACAGTCCACCTTC.

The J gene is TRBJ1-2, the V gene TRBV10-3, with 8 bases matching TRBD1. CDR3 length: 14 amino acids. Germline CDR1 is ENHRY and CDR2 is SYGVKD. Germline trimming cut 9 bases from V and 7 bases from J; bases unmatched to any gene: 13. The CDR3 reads CAITTGGEIGGYTF. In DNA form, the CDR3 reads TGTGCCATTACAACAGGGGGGGAAATCGGTGGCTACACCTTC.

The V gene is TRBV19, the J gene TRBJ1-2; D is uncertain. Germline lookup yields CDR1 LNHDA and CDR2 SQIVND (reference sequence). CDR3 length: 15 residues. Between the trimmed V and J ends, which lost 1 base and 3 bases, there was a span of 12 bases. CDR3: CASSIGSGLDYGYTF. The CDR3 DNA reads TGTGCCAGTAGTATAGGTTCAGGTTTGGACTATGGCTACACCTTC.

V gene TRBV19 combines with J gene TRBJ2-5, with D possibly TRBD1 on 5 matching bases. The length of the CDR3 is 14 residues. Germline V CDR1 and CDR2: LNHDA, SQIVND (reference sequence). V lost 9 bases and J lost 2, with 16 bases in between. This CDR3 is CASRADNKQETQYF. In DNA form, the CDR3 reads TGTGCCAGCCGTGCGGACAACAAGCAAGAGACCCAGTACTTC. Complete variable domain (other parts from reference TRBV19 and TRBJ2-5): DGGITQSPKYLFRKEGQNVTLSCEQNLNHDAMYWYRQDPGQGLRLIYYSQIVNDFQKGDIAEGYSVSREKKESFPLTVTSAQKNPTAFYLCASRADNKQETQYFGPGTRLLVL.

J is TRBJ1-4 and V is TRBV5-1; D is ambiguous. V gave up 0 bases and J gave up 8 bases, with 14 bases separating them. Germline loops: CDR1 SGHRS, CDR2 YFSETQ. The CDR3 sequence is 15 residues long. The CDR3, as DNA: TGCGCCAGCAGCTTGGTTGGCATCGGAGGAGAAAAACTGTTTTTT. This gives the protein CASSLVGIGGEKLFF.

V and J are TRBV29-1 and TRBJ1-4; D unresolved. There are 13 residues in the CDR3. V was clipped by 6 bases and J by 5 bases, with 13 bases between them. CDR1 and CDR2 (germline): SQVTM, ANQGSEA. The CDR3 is CSVRRTGNEKLFF. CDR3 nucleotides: TGCAGCGTCCGCAGGACGGGGAATGAAAAACTGTTTTTT.

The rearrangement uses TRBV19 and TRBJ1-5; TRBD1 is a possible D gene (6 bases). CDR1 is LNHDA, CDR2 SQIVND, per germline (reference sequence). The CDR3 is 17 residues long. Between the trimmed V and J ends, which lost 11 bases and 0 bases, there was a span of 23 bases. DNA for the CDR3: TGTGCCTCCCTAAAGGCGGGGGGGGCCTATAGCAATCAGCCCCAGCATTTT. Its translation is CASLKAGGAYSNQPQHF.

The CDR3 loop reads CASSQDGQGPLWEQYF. In nucleotides, the CDR3 is TGTGCCAGCAGCCAAGATGGTCAGGGGCCCCTATGGGAGCAGTACTTC. This chain uses TRBV3-1 (or the pseudogene TRBV3-2) with TRBJ2-7, with a possible D match to TRBD1 (6 bases). This CDR3 contains 16 residues. The ends were cut back, 0 bases at V and 7 bases at J, with 19 bases in the middle. The germline V gene has CDR1 LGHDT and CDR2 YNNKEL (reference sequence).

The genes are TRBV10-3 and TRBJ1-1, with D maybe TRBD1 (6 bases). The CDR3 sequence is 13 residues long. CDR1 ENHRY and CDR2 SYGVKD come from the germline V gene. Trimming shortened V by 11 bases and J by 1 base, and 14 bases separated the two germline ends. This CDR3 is CAASGVKNTEAFF. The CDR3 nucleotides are TGTGCCGCTTCAGGGGTGAAGAACACTGAAGCTTTCTTT.

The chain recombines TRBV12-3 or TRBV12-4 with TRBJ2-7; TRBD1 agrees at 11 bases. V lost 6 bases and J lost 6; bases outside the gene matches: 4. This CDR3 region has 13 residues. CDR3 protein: CASSRGTGGEQYF. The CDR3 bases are TGTGCCAGCAGCCGCGGGACAGGGGGCGAGCAGTACTTC.

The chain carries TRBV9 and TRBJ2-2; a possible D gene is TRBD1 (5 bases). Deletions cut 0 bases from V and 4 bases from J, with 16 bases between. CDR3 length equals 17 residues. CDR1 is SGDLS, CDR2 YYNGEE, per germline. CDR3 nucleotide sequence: TGTGCCAGCAGCGTAGGAAGCTGGGGCTTGGGCACCGGGGAGCTGTTTTTT. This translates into CASSVGSWGLGTGELFF.

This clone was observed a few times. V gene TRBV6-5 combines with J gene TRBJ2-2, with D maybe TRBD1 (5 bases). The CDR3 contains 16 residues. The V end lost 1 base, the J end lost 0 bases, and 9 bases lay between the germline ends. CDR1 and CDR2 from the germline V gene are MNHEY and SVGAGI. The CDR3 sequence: CASSYFGQANTGELFF. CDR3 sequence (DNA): TGTGCCAGCAGTTACTTCGGACAAGCGAACACCGGGGAGCTGTTTTTT.

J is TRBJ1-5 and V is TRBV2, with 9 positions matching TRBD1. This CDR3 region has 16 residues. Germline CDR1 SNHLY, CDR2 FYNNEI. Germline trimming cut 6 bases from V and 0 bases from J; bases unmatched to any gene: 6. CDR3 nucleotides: TGTGCCAGCAGGACGGACAGGGGATCTAGCAATCAGCCCCAGCATTTT. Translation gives CASRTDRGSSNQPQHF.

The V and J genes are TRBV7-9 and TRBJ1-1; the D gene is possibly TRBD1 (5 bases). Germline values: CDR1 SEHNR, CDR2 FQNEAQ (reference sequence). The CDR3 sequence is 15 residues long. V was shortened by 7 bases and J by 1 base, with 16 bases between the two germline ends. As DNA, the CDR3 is TGTGCCAGCACCCTCGTAAACCAGGGGAACACTGAAGCTTTCTTT. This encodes CASTLVNQGNTEAFF.

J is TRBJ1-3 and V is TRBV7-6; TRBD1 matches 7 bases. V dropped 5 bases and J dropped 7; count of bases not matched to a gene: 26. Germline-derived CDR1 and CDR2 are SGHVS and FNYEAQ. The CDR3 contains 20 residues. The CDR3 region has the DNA TGTGCCAGCAGCGTTAAATCGTATAAACCGGGACAGAACTTCTTCAACACCATATATTTT. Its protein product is CASSVKSYKPGQNFFNTIYF.

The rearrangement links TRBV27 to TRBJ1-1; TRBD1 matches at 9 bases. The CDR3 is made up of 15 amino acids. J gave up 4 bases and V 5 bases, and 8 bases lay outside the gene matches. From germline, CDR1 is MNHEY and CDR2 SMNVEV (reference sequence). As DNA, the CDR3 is TGTGCCAGCAGTGGCCGGGGACAGGGTCGCACTGAAGCTTTCTTT. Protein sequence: CASSGRGQGRTEAFF.

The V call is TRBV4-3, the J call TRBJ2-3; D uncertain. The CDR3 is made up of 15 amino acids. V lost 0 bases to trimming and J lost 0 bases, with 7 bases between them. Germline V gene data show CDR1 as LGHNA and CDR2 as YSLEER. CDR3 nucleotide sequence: TGCGCCAGCAGCCAAGACGGGTCTAGCACAGATACGCAGTATTTT. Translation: CASSQDGSSTDTQYF.

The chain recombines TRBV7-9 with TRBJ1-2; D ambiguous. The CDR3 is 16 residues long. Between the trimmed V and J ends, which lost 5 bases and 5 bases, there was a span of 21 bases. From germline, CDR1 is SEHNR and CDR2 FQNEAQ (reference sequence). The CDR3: CASSPRRTGKEYGYTF. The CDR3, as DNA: TGTGCCAGCAGCCCTAGACGGACCGGGAAGGAGTATGGCTACACCTTC.

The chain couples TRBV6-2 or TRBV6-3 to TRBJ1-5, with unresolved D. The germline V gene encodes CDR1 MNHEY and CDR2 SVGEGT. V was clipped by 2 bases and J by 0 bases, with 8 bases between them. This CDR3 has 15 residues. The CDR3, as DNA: TGTGCCAGCAGTTACGAGGGTAATAGCAATCAGCCCCAGCATTTT. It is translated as CASSYEGNSNQPQHF.

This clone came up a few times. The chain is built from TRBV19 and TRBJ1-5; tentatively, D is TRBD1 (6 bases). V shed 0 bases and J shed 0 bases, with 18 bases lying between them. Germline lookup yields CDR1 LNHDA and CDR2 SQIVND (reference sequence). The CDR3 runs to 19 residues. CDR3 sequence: CASSIDEVGTIYSNQPQHF. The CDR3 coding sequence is TGTGCCAGTAGTATAGATGAGGTCGGGACAATTTATAGCAATCAGCCCCAGCATTTT. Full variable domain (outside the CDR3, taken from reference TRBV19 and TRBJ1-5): DGGITQSPKYLFRKEGQNVTLSCEQNLNHDAMYWYRQDPGQGLRLIYYSQIVNDFQKGDIAEGYSVSREKKESFPLTVTSAQKNPTAFYLCASSIDEVGTIYSNQPQHFGDGTRLSIL.

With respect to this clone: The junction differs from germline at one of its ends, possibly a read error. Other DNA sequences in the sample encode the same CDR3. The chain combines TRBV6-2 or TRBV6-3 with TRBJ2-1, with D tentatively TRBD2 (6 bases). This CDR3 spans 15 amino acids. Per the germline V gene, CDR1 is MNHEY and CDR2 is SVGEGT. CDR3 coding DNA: TGTGCTAGCAGTCCCCAGTCCCGGGACTTAGTTGGGCAGTTCTTC. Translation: CASSPQSRDLVGQFF.

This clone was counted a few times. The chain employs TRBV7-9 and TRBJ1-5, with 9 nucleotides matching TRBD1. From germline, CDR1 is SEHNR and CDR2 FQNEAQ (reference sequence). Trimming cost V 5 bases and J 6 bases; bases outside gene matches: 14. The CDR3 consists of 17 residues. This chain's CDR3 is CASSTDRGSRIVQPQHF. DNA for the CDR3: TGTGCCAGCAGCACGGACAGGGGCAGTAGGATAGTTCAGCCCCAGCATTTT.

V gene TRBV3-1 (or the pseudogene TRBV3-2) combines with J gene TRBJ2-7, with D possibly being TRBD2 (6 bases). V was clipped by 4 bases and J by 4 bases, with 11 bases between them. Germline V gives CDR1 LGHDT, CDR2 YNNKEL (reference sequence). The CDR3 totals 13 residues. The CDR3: CASSRGLPYEQYF. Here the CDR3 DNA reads TGTGCCAGCAGCCGGGGACTTCCGTACGAGCAGTACTTC.

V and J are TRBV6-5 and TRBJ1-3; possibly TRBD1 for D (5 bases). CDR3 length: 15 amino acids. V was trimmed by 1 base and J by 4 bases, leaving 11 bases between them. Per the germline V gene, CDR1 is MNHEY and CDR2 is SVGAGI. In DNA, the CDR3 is TGTGCCAGCAGTTACTTCCTAGGGGTGGGAAACACCATATATTTT. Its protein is CASSYFLGVGNTIYF.

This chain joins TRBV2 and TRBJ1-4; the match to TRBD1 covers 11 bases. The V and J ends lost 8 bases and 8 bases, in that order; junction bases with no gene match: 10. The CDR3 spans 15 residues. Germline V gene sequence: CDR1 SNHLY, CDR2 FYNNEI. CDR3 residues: CASRRDRGVSEKLFF. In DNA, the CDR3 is TGTGCCAGCCGGAGGGACAGGGGGGTTAGCGAAAAACTGTTTTTT.

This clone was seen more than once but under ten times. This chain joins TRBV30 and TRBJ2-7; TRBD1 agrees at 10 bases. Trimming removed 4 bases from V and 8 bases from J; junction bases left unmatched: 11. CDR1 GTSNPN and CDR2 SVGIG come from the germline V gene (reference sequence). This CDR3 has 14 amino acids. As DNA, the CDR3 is TGTGCCTGGAAGCCGGGACAGGGGTACGATAAGCAGTACTTC. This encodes CAWKPGQGYDKQYF.

CDR3 protein: CASRTSGAYEQYF. CDR3 sequence (DNA): TGTGCCAGCCGGACTAGCGGGGCCTACGAGCAGTACTTC. This chain links TRBV12-3 or TRBV12-4 with TRBJ2-7; 12 positions agree with TRBD2. After removal of 8 bases from V and 2 bases from J, the junction contained 1 base not matched to a gene. There are 13 residues in the CDR3.

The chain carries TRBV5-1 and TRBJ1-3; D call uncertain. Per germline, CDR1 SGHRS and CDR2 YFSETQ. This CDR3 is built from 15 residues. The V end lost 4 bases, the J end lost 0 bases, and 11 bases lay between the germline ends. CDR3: CASSPFGDSGNTIYF. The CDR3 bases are TGCGCCAGCAGCCCTTTCGGAGACTCTGGAAACACCATATATTTT. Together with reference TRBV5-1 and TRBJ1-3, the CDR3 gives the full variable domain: KAGVTQTPRYLIKTRGQQVTLSCSPISGHRSVSWYQQTPGQGLQFLFEYFSETQRNKGNFPGRFSGRQFSNSRSEMNVSTLELGDSALYLCASSPFGDSGNTIYFGEGSWLTVV.

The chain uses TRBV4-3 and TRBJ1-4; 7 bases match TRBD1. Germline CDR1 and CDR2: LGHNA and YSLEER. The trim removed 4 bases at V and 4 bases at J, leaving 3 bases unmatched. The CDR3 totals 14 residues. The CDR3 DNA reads TGCGCCAGCAGCCCGAGGGACAGTAATGAAAAACTGTTTTTT. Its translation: CASSPRDSNEKLFF.

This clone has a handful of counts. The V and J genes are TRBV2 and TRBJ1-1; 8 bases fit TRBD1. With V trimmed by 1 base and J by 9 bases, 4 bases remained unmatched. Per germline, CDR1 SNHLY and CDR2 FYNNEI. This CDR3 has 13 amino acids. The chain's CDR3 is CASSEGQGQKAFF. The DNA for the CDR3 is TGTGCCAGCAGTGAAGGACAGGGGCAGAAAGCTTTCTTT.